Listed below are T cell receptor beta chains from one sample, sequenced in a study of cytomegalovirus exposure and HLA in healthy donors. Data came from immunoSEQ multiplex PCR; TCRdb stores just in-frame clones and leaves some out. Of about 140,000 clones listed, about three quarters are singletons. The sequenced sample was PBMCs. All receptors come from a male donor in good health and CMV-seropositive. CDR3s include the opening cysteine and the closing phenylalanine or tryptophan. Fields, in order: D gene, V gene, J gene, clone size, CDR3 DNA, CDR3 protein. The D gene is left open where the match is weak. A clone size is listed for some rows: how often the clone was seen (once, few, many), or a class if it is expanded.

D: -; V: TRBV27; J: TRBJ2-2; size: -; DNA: TGTGCCAGCAGTTTCTGGCTCAACACCGGGGAGCTGTTTTTT; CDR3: CASSFWLNTGELFF
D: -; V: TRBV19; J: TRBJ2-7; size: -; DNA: TGTGCCAGTAGCCTAGAACCCAGCGCCTCCTACGAGCAGTACTTC; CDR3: CASSLEPSASYEQYF
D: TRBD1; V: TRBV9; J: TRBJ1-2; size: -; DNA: TGTGCCAGCAGTGGAACGAGAAAAAGGGGGACAGTATACTATGGCTACACCTTC; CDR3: CASSGTRKRGTVYYGYTF
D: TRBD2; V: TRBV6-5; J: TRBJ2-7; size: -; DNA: TGTGCCAGCAGAGGACTAGCGGAATACTACGAGCAGTACTTC; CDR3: CASRGLAEYYEQYF
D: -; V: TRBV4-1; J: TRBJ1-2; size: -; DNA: TGCGCCAGCAGCCACACAAGGGAGGACCCGAAATCGTATGGCTATACCTTC; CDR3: CASSHTREDPKSYGYTF
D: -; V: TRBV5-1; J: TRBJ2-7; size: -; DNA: TGCGCCAGCAGCCTGAGGTCCGCGCCTCAGGAGCAGTACTTC; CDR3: CASSLRSAPQEQYF
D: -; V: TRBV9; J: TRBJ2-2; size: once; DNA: TGTGCCAGCAGCGTAGCGGTGGGCTGGGCCACCGGGGAGCTGTTTTTT; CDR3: CASSVAVGWATGELFF
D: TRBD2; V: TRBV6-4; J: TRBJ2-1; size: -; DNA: TGTGCCAGCAGTGACACTAGCGGGCCATCCTACAATGAGCAGTTCTTC; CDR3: CASSDTSGPSYNEQFF
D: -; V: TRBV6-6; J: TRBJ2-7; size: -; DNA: TGTGCCAGCAGTTACGCCCCTGCGGACTACTCCTACGAGCAGTACTTC; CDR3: CASSYAPADYSYEQYF
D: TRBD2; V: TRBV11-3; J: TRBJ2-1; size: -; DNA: TGTGCCAGCAGCTTCGAGCGGGAGCGTTGGGGTGAGCAGTTCTTC; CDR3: CASSFERERWGEQFF
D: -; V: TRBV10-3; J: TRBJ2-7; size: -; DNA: TGTGCCATCAGTGGGGCCCTCTCCTACGAGCAGTACTTC; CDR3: CAISGALSYEQYF
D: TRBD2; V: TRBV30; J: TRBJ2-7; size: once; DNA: TGTGCCTGGAGGAGAGCGGGACCCTACGAGCAGTACTTC; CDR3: CAWRRAGPYEQYF
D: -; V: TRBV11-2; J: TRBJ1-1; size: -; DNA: TGTGCCAGCAGCGCACACGGGGAGAACACTGAAGCTTTCTTT; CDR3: CASSAHGENTEAFF
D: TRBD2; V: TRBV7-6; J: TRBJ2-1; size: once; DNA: TGTGCCAGCAGCTCTCAGACTAGCGGGAGCGGGGATGAGCAGTTCTTC; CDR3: CASSSQTSGSGDEQFF
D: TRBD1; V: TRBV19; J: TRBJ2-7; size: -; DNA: TGTGCCAGTAGTATCTGGGACAGCTACGAGCAGTACTTC; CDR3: CASSIWDSYEQYF
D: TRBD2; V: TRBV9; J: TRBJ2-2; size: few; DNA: TGTGCCAGCAGCGTATTCAGCGGGGGGAACACCGGGGAGCTGTTTTTT; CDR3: CASSVFSGGNTGELFF
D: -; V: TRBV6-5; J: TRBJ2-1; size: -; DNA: TGTGCCAGCACTCTCGCGGGGGAGCAGTTCTTC; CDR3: CASTLAGEQFF
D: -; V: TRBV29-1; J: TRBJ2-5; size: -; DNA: TGCAGCGTTGGAGTGACTAGAGGCGAGACCCAGTACTTC; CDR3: CSVGVTRGETQYF
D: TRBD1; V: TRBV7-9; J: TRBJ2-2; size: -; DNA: TGTTCCAGCAGCCTACGGACAGGCACCGGGGAGCTGTTTTTT; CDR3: CSSSLRTGTGELFF
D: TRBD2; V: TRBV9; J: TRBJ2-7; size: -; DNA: TGTGCCAGCAGCGTAGACCTAGGCGGGGGTTACGAGCAGTACTTC; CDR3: CASSVDLGGGYEQYF
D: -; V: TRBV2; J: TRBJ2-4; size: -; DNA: TGTGCCAGCAGTGAAGGTGGGTCGCCGAGGCCCAACATTCAGTACTTC; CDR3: CASSEGGSPRPNIQYF
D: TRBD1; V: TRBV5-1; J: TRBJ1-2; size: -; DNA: TGCGCCAGCAGCTTAAACCCGGGACAGGGGGCCGGGGGCTACACCTTC; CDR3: CASSLNPGQGAGGYTF
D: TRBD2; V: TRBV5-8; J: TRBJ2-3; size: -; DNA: TGTGCCAGCAGCCAAGGACTAGCGGGGTACACAGATACGCAGTATTTT; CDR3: CASSQGLAGYTDTQYF
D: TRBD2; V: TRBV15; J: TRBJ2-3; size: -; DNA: TGTGCCACCAGCGGCGGACTAGCGGGAACCCGTTTCACAGATACGCAGTATTTT; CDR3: CATSGGLAGTRFTDTQYF
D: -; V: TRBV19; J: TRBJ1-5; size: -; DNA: TGTGCCAGTAGTATACAGGTGAGCAATCAGCCCCAGCATTTT; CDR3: CASSIQVSNQPQHF
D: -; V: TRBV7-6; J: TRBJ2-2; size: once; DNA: TGTGCCAGCAGCTTAGGTAGAGGAGGGACGCCCCAGGCTGCCGGGGAGCTGTTTTTT; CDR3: CASSLGRGGTPQAAGELFF
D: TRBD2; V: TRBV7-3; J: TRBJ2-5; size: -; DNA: TGTGCCAGCAGCGCTGGACTAGCGGGGGGGCAAGAGACCCAGTACTTC; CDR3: CASSAGLAGGQETQYF
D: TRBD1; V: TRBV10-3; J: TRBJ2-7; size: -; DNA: TGTGCCATCAGCAATCACGGGACAGGGGGGTACGAGCAGTACTTC; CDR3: CAISNHGTGGYEQYF
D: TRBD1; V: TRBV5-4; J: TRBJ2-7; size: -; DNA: TGTGCCAGCAGCTCCGAGGACAGGGCCAGGGTAGAGCAGTACTTC; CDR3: CASSSEDRARVEQYF
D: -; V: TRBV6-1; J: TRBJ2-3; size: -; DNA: TGTGCCAGCAGTGACATCCTCGGAGATACGCAGTATTTT; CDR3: CASSDILGDTQYF
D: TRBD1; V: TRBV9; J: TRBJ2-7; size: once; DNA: TGTGCCAGCAGCCCTCTTTCAGGGACAGGAGCCTACGAGCAGTACTTC; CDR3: CASSPLSGTGAYEQYF
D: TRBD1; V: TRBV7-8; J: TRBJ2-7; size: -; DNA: TGTGCCAGCAGCTTAAGACAGGGCTACGAGCAGTACTTC; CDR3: CASSLRQGYEQYF
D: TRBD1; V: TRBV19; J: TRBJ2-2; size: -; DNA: TGTGCCAGAACTCACACGGGACAGTGCGAGGGCACCGGGGAGCTGTTTTTT; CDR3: CARTHTGQCEGTGELFF
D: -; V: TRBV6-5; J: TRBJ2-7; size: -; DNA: TGTGCCAGCAGTTACTTGGCAGGAACCGGCGAGCAGTACTTC; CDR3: CASSYLAGTGEQYF
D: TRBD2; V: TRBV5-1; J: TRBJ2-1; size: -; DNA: TGCGCCAGCAGCTCTAGCGGGGATCCCTACAATGAGCAGTTCTTC; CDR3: CASSSSGDPYNEQFF
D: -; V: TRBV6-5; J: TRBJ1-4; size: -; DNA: TGTGCCAGCAGCCTAAAACAGGGTGGGGATGAAAAACTGTTTTTT; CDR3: CASSLKQGGDEKLFF
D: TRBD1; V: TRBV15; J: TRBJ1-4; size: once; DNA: TGTGCCACCAGCAGAGGTCAAGGACAGGGGCCAACTAATGAAAAACTGTTTTTT; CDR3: CATSRGQGQGPTNEKLFF
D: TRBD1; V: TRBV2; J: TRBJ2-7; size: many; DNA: TGTGCCAGCAGGGACCCCGGACAGGGACGTGAGCAGTACTTC; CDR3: CASRDPGQGREQYF
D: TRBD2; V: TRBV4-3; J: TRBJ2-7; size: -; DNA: TGCGCCAGCAGCCAAGTGGCGGGAGGGCACGAGCAGTACTTC; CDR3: CASSQVAGGHEQYF
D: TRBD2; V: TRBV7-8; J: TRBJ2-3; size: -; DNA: TGTGCCAGCAGATTTCTAGCGGGAGTAGGAGAAGATACGCAGTATTTT; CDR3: CASRFLAGVGEDTQYF
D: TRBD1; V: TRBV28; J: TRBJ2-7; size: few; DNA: TGTGCCAGCTATTCGGACAGGGGATCCTACGAGCAGTACTTC; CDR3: CASYSDRGSYEQYF
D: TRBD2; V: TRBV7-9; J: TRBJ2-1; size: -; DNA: TGTGCCAGCAGCTCTAGCGGGGGGGCCGAGGATGAGCAGTTCTTC; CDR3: CASSSSGGAEDEQFF